Below, 30 T cell receptor beta chains from the same sample are listed, as sequenced in a study of blood T cells in healthy people across ages. Primers used in a second PCR of roughly 6 to 12 cycles were a sample-barcoded 5' primer and a J-beta primer mix. One entry per CDR3 protein, called by TCRdb with MiXCR from the 5' RACE reads. The sample shows some 900,000 distinct CDR3 sequences, around 46% of them seen only once. Input material: blood. All receptors come from a young man in good health.

V usage is TRBV15 and J usage is TRBJ1-5; 9 bases match TRBD1. The J segment lost 4 bases and the V segment lost 5 bases, leaving 3 bases of the junction unmatched. The CDR3 is 14 amino acids. Germline-derived CDR1 and CDR2 are LNHNV and YYDKDF (reference sequence). For the CDR3, the DNA is TGTGCCACCAGCTGGACAGGGGTAAATCAGCCCCAGCATTTT. This sequence encodes CATSWTGVNQPQHF.

DNA for the CDR3: TGTGCCAGCAGCCAAGATCCTTCGAACCACCGTCCACCGTATTTT. This sequence encodes CASSQDPSNHRPPYF. The chain employs TRBV14 and TRBJ2-3, with D unclear. CDR1 is SGHDN, CDR2 FVKESK, per germline. The CDR3 loop spans 15 amino acids. V lost 0 bases, J lost 14 bases, and 21 bases lay in between.

The V call is TRBV20-1, the J call TRBJ2-5; the match to TRBD1 covers 7 bases. The length of the CDR3 is 11 residues. The V gene's germline CDR1 is DFQATT and CDR2 SNEGSKA (reference sequence). The V segment lost 5 bases and the J segment 11 bases; nucleotides outside the gene matches: 8. The CDR3 DNA is TGCAGTGCTCCCACCGGGACAGAGCAGTACTTC. Protein sequence: CSAPTGTEQYF.

The CDR3 nucleotides are TGCAGTGCCATCGGGACTAGCGGGGGGAACAATGAGCAGTTCTTC. It is translated as CSAIGTSGGNNEQFF. The V and J genes are TRBV20-1 and TRBJ2-1; 15 nucleotides align to TRBD2. The CDR3 covers 15 residues. J lost 5 bases, V lost 6 bases, and 5 bases had no gene match. Germline-derived CDR1 and CDR2 are DFQATT and SNEGSKA (reference sequence).

V usage is TRBV18 and J usage is TRBJ2-3, with D tentatively TRBD1 or TRBD2 (5 bases each). Trimming took off 2 bases at V and 4 bases at J, with 16 bases between the two ends. The CDR3 runs 16 residues. Germline CDR1 KGHSH, CDR2 LQKENI. CDR3 DNA: TGTGCCAGCTCACCAGACTTGGTGAGGGGCCCAGATACGCAGTATTTT. Protein sequence: CASSPDLVRGPDTQYF.

This rearrangement joins TRBV7-2 to TRBJ2-3; D uncertain. Per the germline V gene, CDR1 is SGHTA and CDR2 is FQGNSA. This CDR3 is 13 amino acids long. V lost 5 bases and J 6 bases, leaving 12 bases between the germline ends. CDR3 loop: CASSTPISDTQYF. The CDR3 DNA reads TGTGCCAGCAGCACCCCCATTTCCGATACGCAGTATTTT.

This clonotype was observed at least ten times. The chain uses TRBV20-1 and TRBJ2-1; no clear D. The V and J ends lost 3 bases and 0 bases respectively, with 6 bases between them. The CDR3 has 13 residues. Germline CDR1 is DFQATT and CDR2 is SNEGSKA (reference sequence). CDR3 coding DNA: TGCAGTGCTAGCGGGTACTCCTACAATGAGCAGTTCTTC. This encodes CSASGYSYNEQFF.

This clonotype has more than one count but fewer than ten. The V and J genes are TRBV7-9 and TRBJ2-1; 7 nucleotides align to TRBD1. Germline V gives CDR1 SEHNR, CDR2 FQNEAQ (reference sequence). The CDR3 has 15 amino acids. V dropped 5 bases and J dropped 2; count of bases not matched to a gene: 6. Here the CDR3 reads CASSKGQSTYNEQFF. The CDR3 DNA follows: TGTGCCAGCAGCAAGGGACAGAGCACCTACAATGAGCAGTTCTTC.

Only a few counts were recorded for this clonotype. This chain uses TRBV25-1 with TRBJ2-4, with TRBD1 identical over 8 bases. The better agreement between TRBJ2-7 and the DNA end casts doubt on the J call. CDR3 length: 14 residues. In germline, CDR1 is MGHDK, CDR2 SYGVNS. The chain's CDR3 is CASSATDRAHEQYF. The DNA for the CDR3 is TGTGCCAGCAGTGCCACGGACAGGGCCCACGAGCAGTACTTC.

This clonotype was detected many times. The V call is TRBV20-1, the J call TRBJ2-7, with 7 nucleotides matching TRBD2. The V and J ends lost 1 base and 6 bases, in that order; junction bases with no gene match: 6. The CDR3 loop spans 13 amino acids. CDR1 and CDR2 (germline): DFQATT, SNEGSKA (reference sequence). For the CDR3, the DNA is TGCAGTGCTAGAGGACGGGAGGCAGCCGAGCAGTACTTC. Translating gives CSARGREAAEQYF.

V and J are TRBV6-2 or TRBV6-3 and TRBJ2-6; 7 nucleotides match TRBD2. Trimming took 4 bases from V and 0 from J; bases not matched to a gene: 9. The germline gives CDR1 MNHEY, CDR2 SVGEGT. CDR3 length: 18 amino acids. The CDR3 reads CASSSPLGGSSGANVLTF. In DNA form, the CDR3 reads TGTGCCAGCAGTTCCCCTTTGGGGGGGAGCTCTGGGGCCAACGTCCTGACTTTC.

The chain recombines TRBV12-3 or TRBV12-4 with TRBJ1-1, with D possibly matching TRBD1 (5 bases). Trimming shortened V by 10 bases and J by 0 bases, and 12 bases separated the two germline ends. The CDR3 extends over 13 amino acids. This CDR3 reads CANGGSMNTEAFF. CDR3 bases: TGTGCCAATGGGGGATCAATGAACACTGAAGCTTTCTTT.

This clonotype has a handful of counts. The V and J genes are TRBV4-2 and TRBJ1-2; TRBD1 is a possible D gene (5 bases). Trimming left V 2 bases short and J 5 bases short, with 18 bases between. Germline CDR1 and CDR2: LGHNA and YNFKEQ. The CDR3 spans 16 residues. CDR3 region: CASSQSPRQGLYGYTF. CDR3 nucleotides: TGTGCCAGCAGCCAATCCCCGCGGCAGGGCTTATATGGCTACACCTTC.

This clonotype appeared many times. The chain recombines TRBV4-1 with TRBJ2-1; no firm D call. V lost 0 bases to trimming and J lost 5 bases, with 2 bases between them. The germline V gene has CDR1 MGHRA and CDR2 YSYEKL. The CDR3 has 12 residues. CDR3 bases: TGCGCCAGCAGCCAAGAGAACAATGAGCAGTTCTTC. Translation: CASSQENNEQFF.

This clonotype was seen more than once but under ten times. The CDR3: CASSVDGANYEQYF. The CDR3 DNA reads as TGTGCCAGCAGCGTAGATGGGGCAAATTACGAGCAGTACTTC. V is TRBV9 and J is TRBJ2-7; tentatively, D is TRBD1 (5 bases). The CDR3 has 14 amino acids. The V end was cut by 0 bases, the J end by 4 bases, with 11 bases between. The germline gives CDR1 SGDLS, CDR2 YYNGEE.

This rearrangement joins TRBV29-1 to TRBJ2-3; 10 positions match TRBD2. V lost 4 bases to trimming and J lost 4 bases; unmatched junction nucleotides: 14. This CDR3 contains 17 residues. Germline loops: CDR1 SQVTM, CDR2 ANQGSEA. CDR3 residues: CSVGVAGGYNRPDTQYF. The DNA of the CDR3 is TGCAGCGTTGGAGTAGCGGGGGGCTACAATAGGCCAGATACGCAGTATTTT.

The CDR3 nucleotides read TGTGCCAGCAGCTTAGGGGTTTCGGGTAATTCACCCCTCCACTTT. It codes for CASSLGVSGNSPLHF. The J gene is TRBJ1-6, the V gene TRBV7-2; D not resolved. The CDR3 contains 15 residues. Per germline, CDR1 SGHTA and CDR2 FQGNSA. The ends were cut back, 1 base at V and 6 bases at J, with 10 bases in the middle.

The chain employs TRBV7-9 and TRBJ1-6; D remains ambiguous. The CDR3 is 14 residues long. Germline values: CDR1 SEHNR, CDR2 FQNEAQ (reference sequence). The V end was cut by 1 base, the J end by 4 bases, with 5 bases between. The CDR3 loop reads CASSLEVYNSPLHF. The CDR3 DNA reads TGTGCCAGCAGCTTAGAAGTATATAATTCACCCCTCCACTTT.

The table lists this clonotype with a few counts. V gene TRBV6-5 combines with J gene TRBJ1-1; D unresolved. The CDR3 extends over 13 amino acids. Deletions cut 7 bases from V and 1 base from J, with 10 bases between. The germline V gene encodes CDR1 MNHEY and CDR2 SVGAGI. The CDR3 DNA is TGTGCCAGCACCTGGCGGCAGAACACTGAAGCTTTCTTT. Its protein is CASTWRQNTEAFF.

Remarks on this clonotype: The junction does not match germline at one end; this may be a read error. The V and J genes are TRBV3-1 and TRBJ2-1, with TRBD1 as a possible D gene (5 bases). This CDR3 is built from 16 residues. Germline CDR1 is LGHDT and CDR2 is YNNKEL (reference sequence). The CDR3 DNA is TGTGCCAGCAGCCAAGATCAGGGATTCATCGGAAATGGGCAGTTCTTC. Residues: CASSQDQGFIGNGQFF.

The genes are TRBV14 and TRBJ1-4; D possibly corresponds to TRBD1 (6 bases). The CDR3 totals 12 residues. CDR1 and CDR2 (germline): SGHDN, FVKESK. Deletions cut 1 base from V and 11 bases from J, with 8 bases between. The CDR3 DNA is TGTGCCAGCAGCCAAGGTCAGGGGAAACTGTTTTTT. This codes for CASSQGQGKLFF.

The chain couples TRBV7-9 to TRBJ2-1, with 15 bases identical to TRBD2. Germline loops: CDR1 SEHNR, CDR2 FQNEAQ (reference sequence). Trimming cost V 2 bases and J 8 bases; bases outside gene matches: 10. This CDR3 comprises 18 residues. The CDR3 coding sequence is TGTGCCAGCAGCTTATTGCGGGGGACTAGCGGGGGGTTGTATGAGCAGTTCTTC. The encoded protein is CASSLLRGTSGGLYEQFF.

CDR3 bases: TGCGCCAGCAGCCCGGCGGAGGGCAAGCGGCCCCAGCATTTT. The encoded protein is CASSPAEGKRPQHF. The chain links TRBV4-1 to TRBJ1-5; D uncertain. The CDR3 spans 14 residues. The germline V and J ends were trimmed by 4 bases and 9 bases, with 16 bases remaining between them. Per germline, CDR1 MGHRA and CDR2 YSYEKL.

In this sample, this clonotype turned up a few times. The chain combines TRBV12-3 or TRBV12-4 with TRBJ1-5; a weak D match, TRBD1 (6 bases). V was shortened by 4 bases and J by 7 bases, with 17 bases between the two germline ends. CDR3 length equals 15 residues. In DNA, the CDR3 is TGTGCCAGCAGTTGGGGGCAGGGCGAGGGACAGCCCCAGCATTTT. It specifies CASSWGQGEGQPQHF.

The chain employs TRBV27 and TRBJ2-1; D is possibly TRBD1 (6 bases). Looked up from germline, CDR1 is MNHEY and CDR2 is SMNVEV (reference sequence). V lost 4 bases and J 6 bases, leaving 7 bases between the germline ends. The CDR3 runs 12 residues. DNA for the CDR3: TGTGCCAGCAGTTGGGGGCCCAATGAGCAGTTCTTC. Residues: CASSWGPNEQFF.

The rearrangement joins TRBV5-1 to TRBJ2-3, with a weak D call TRBD2 (7 bases). V was trimmed by 4 bases and J by 5 bases, leaving 17 bases between them. Germline CDR1 SGHRS, CDR2 YFSETQ. This CDR3 has 15 amino acids. The CDR3 sequence: CASSLQGGEIDTQYF. CDR3 coding DNA: TGCGCCAGCAGCCTGCAAGGGGGGGAAATAGATACGCAGTATTTT.

The chain carries TRBV6-1 and TRBJ1-5; D unclear. The CDR3 is 12 residues long. Trimming removed 6 bases from V and 4 bases from J, with 7 bases in between. Germline loops: CDR1 MNHNS, CDR2 SASEGT. CDR3 sequence: CASRFWNQPQHF. CDR3 DNA sequence: TGTGCCAGCAGGTTTTGGAATCAGCCCCAGCATTTT.

The chain uses TRBV12-3 or TRBV12-4 and TRBJ1-4, with 8 bases identical to TRBD1. After removal of 6 bases from V and 3 bases from J, the junction contained 0 bases not matched to a gene. This CDR3 is 13 amino acids long. For the CDR3, the DNA is TGTGCCAGCAGGACAGGGGCTAATGAAAAACTGTTTTTT. Translated, it gives CASRTGANEKLFF.

This clonotype was seen more than once but under ten times. The chain is built from TRBV12-3 or TRBV12-4 and TRBJ2-3, with D possibly being TRBD1 or TRBD2 (5 bases each). The CDR3 has 14 residues. V lost 3 bases and J lost 5, with 12 bases in between. The DNA of the CDR3 is TGTGCCAGCAGTTTCAGAGGGGCCGGAGATACGCAGTATTTT. This translates into CASSFRGAGDTQYF.

This clonotype was counted a few times. This sequence joins TRBV12-3 or TRBV12-4 and TRBJ2-3, with no clear D. With the DNA end fitting TRBJ2-5 better, the J assignment may be wrong. CDR3 size: 11 residues. The CDR3 here is CASSLAGPQYF. CDR3 DNA sequence: TGTGCCAGCAGTTTAGCAGGACCCCAGTACTTC.